The present T cell receptor beta chain was sequenced within a study of blood T cell repertoires in COVID-19. Study as a whole: Donors in the United States, Italy and Spain gave samples during acute or convalescent COVID-19. T cells, B-cell-depleted T cells, or PBMCs supplied cDNA or gDNA.

A Seattle source enrolled patients during active infection and followed them longitudinally. Original analysis: Amplification from reference gene primers served as the basis for estimated nucleated cell counts. Profiling relied on immunoSEQ multiplex PCR, and the TCRdb table lists in-frame clones only, not all of them. Clonal size and the V and J genes are those of that table, whereas D and trimming came from the DNA. The table lists about 250,000 clones, approximately 88% of them singletons. The sample was peripheral blood. This clonotype was sampled from a woman aged 25-40 years with COVID-19, enrolled during active disease.

CDR3 sequence reads: CAWNLGTLGEKLFF. The CDR3, as DNA: TGTGCCTGGAACCTCGGGACATTGGGTGAAAAACTGTTTTTT. The chain links TRBV30 to TRBJ1-4; perhaps TRBD1 as D (6 bases). The CDR3 spans 14 residues. Between the trimmed V and J ends, which lost 4 bases and 7 bases, there was a span of 16 bases. CDR1 is GTSNPN and CDR2 is SVGIG in the germline V gene (reference sequence).